Presented here are 14 T cell receptor beta chains from one specimen sequenced in a study of identical twins. A single record per CDR3 protein comes from TCRdb applying MiXCR to the 5' RACE reads. This repertoire shows about 690,000 distinct CDR3 sequences, around 20% found once; its top ten account for roughly 4%. The sample also formed part of further work on T cells expressing NK-cell markers.

The sample was PBMCs. All receptors come from a woman between 18 and 30 years old in good health.

V and J are TRBV5-1 and TRBJ2-6; weak D call: TRBD2 (5 bases). V gave up 6 bases and J gave up 3 bases, with 13 bases separating them. From germline, CDR1 is SGHRS and CDR2 YFSETQ. CDR3 length: 15 amino acids. The CDR3, as DNA: TGCGCCAGCAAGAGGGAAGGGTATGGGGCCAACGTCCTGACTTTC. This gives the protein CASKREGYGANVLTF.

The chain combines TRBV10-2 with TRBJ2-7, with D possibly matching TRBD2 (7 bases). Germline CDR1 reads WSHSY; CDR2 reads SAAADI. CDR3 length: 17 residues. V lost 2 bases and J lost 5, with 22 bases in between. The CDR3, as DNA: TGCGCCAGCAGTGAGCGCCGTGGGGGAGGGGGTATCCACGAGCAGTACTTC. It codes for CASSERRGGGGIHEQYF.

The V gene is TRBV20-1, the J gene TRBJ1-1, with 11 nucleotides matching TRBD1. The CDR3 totals 13 residues. Germline values: CDR1 DFQATT, CDR2 SNEGSKA (reference sequence). Germline trimming cut 0 bases from V and 10 bases from J; bases unmatched to any gene: 4. For the CDR3, the DNA is TGCAGTGCTAGAGATGGGGACAGGGGGAGAGCTTTCTTT. Its protein product is CSARDGDRGRAFF.

This clonotype was detected only a few times. The chain uses TRBV29-1 and TRBJ2-5; tentative D call: TRBD1 (5 bases). Germline-derived CDR1 and CDR2 are SQVTM and ANQGSEA. The CDR3 loop spans 14 amino acids. Between the trimmed V and J ends, which lost 4 bases and 6 bases, there was a span of 18 bases. The CDR3 region is CSVGFGAGWKTQYF. CDR3 DNA: TGCAGCGTTGGCTTCGGCGCAGGGTGGAAGACCCAGTACTTC.

A few counts support this clonotype. J is TRBJ2-1 and V is TRBV7-6; no clear D gene. The CDR3 is 14 amino acids. Per germline, CDR1 SGHVS and CDR2 FNYEAQ. V lost 5 bases and J 5 bases, leaving 13 bases between the germline ends. The CDR3 loop is CASSLEADNNEQFF. Here the CDR3 DNA reads TGTGCCAGCAGCCTCGAGGCGGATAACAATGAGCAGTTCTTC.

This clonotype came up a few times. The V gene is TRBV29-1, the J gene TRBJ2-2; 7 bases match TRBD1. V dropped 5 bases and J dropped 0; count of bases not matched to a gene: 6. The CDR3 has 15 residues. CDR1 and CDR2 (germline): SQVTM, ANQGSEA. CDR3 nucleotide sequence: TGCAGCGTTCAACAGGGGCCATCGAACACCGGGGAGCTGTTTTTT. Its protein product is CSVQQGPSNTGELFF.

J is TRBJ2-1 and V is TRBV11-2, with 8 positions matching TRBD2. Germline assignment: CDR1 SGHAT and CDR2 FQNNGV. Germline trimming cut 7 bases from V and 9 bases from J; bases unmatched to any gene: 17. The CDR3 totals 16 residues. The CDR3 DNA reads as TGTGCCAGCACCATTTCATGGACTAGCTGGTCCGCTGAGCAGTTCTTC. Protein: CASTISWTSWSAEQFF.

V and J are TRBV27 and TRBJ2-1; 15 nucleotides match TRBD2. Germline V gene lookup returns CDR1 MNHEY and CDR2 SMNVEV (reference sequence). Trimming removed 5 bases from V and 9 bases from J; junction bases left unmatched: 8. The CDR3 loop spans 16 amino acids. The CDR3 coding sequence is TGTGCCAGCAGTCCTTGGACTAGCGGGGGGGCCGGTGAGCAGTTCTTC. This codes for CASSPWTSGGAGEQFF.

This sequence joins TRBV18 and TRBJ2-1; D may correspond to TRBD1 or TRBD2 (5 bases each). The CDR3 spans 14 residues. The V end lost 2 bases, the J end lost 7 bases, and 12 bases lay between the germline ends. Germline V gene lookup returns CDR1 KGHSH and CDR2 LQKENI. The CDR3 reads CASSPDWDVNEQFF. Written as DNA, the CDR3 is TGTGCCAGCTCACCAGACTGGGACGTGAATGAGCAGTTCTTC.

This clonotype was recorded at least ten times. The rearrangement uses TRBV20-1 and TRBJ2-7; no clear D. CDR1 DFQATT and CDR2 SNEGSKA come from the germline V gene (reference sequence). V was clipped by 6 bases and J by 3 bases, with 9 bases between them. The CDR3 sequence is 11 residues long. The CDR3 loop reads CSAGPDYEQYF. CDR3 nucleotide sequence: TGCAGTGCCGGCCCGGACTACGAGCAGTACTTC.

This clonotype was seen repeatedly, ten times or more. The chain couples TRBV6-5 to TRBJ2-3, with 7 positions matching TRBD1. V gave up 4 bases and J gave up 2 bases; unmatched junction bases: 6. This CDR3 has 15 residues. Per the germline V gene, CDR1 is MNHEY and CDR2 is SVGAGI. CDR3 nucleotides: TGTGCCAGCAGTTCCGGGACAGTGTCCACAGATACGCAGTATTTT. It yields the protein CASSSGTVSTDTQYF.

The sample holds a few counts of this clonotype. The chain uses TRBV10-3 and TRBJ2-1, with D perhaps being TRBD1 or TRBD2 (6 bases each). V was trimmed by 7 bases and J by 4 bases, leaving 11 bases between them. The germline CDR1 and CDR2 sequences are ENHRY and SYGVKD. The length of the CDR3 is 13 residues. The CDR3 DNA follows: TGTGCCATCAAGGGGGGCCAGTACAATGAGCAGTTCTTC. It encodes CAIKGGQYNEQFF.

The gene calls are TRBV12-3 or TRBV12-4 and TRBJ1-2; D is unclear. Between the trimmed V and J ends, which lost 6 bases and 9 bases, there was a span of 17 bases. CDR3 size: 13 residues. DNA of the CDR3: TGTGCCAGCAGCCTTGGTGAGGTAGAAAGCTACACCTTC. Its protein is CASSLGEVESYTF.

In its sample, this clonotype was seen once. The chain carries TRBV5-1 and TRBJ2-7; 7 nucleotides line up with TRBD1. Germline assignment: CDR1 SGHRS and CDR2 YFSETQ. With 5 bases clipped from V and 4 bases from J, the junction kept 3 bases outside the gene matches. The CDR3 is 12 residues long. CDR3 in DNA: TGCGCCAGCAGGAGGGGGCTATACGAGCAGTACTTC. Amino acids: CASRRGLYEQYF.